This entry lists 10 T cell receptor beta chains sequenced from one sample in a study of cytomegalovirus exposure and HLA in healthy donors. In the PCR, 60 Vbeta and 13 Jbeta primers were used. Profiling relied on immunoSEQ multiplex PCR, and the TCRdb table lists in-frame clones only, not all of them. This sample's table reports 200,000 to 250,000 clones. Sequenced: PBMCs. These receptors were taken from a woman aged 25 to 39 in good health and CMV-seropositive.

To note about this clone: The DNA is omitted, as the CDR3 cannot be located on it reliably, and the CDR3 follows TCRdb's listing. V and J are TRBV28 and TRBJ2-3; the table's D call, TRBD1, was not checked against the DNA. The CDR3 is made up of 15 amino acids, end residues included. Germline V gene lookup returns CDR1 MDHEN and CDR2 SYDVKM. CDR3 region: CASSSSGQGIATQYF.

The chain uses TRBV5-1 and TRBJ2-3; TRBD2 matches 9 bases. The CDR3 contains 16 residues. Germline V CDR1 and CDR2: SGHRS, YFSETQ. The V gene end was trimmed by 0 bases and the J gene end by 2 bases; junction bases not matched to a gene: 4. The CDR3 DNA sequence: TGCGCCAGCAGCTTGGGTAGCGGGGGACACACAGATACGCAGTATTTT. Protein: CASSLGSGGHTDTQYF. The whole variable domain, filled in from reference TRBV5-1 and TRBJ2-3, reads KAGVTQTPRYLIKTRGQQVTLSCSPISGHRSVSWYQQTPGQGLQFLFEYFSETQRNKGNFPGRFSGRQFSNSRSEMNVSTLELGDSALYLCASSLGSGGHTDTQYFGPGTRLTVL.

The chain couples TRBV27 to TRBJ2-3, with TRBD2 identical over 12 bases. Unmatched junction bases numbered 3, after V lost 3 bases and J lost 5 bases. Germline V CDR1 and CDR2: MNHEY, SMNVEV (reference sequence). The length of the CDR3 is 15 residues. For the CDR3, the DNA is TGTGCCAGCAGTTTCCGACTAGCGGGAGTAGATACGCAGTATTTT. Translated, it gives CASSFRLAGVDTQYF.

The CDR3 coding sequence is TGTGCCAGCAACATAGGACTAGCGGGTGCCTCCGAGCAGTACTTC. Amino acids: CASNIGLAGASEQYF. The rearrangement joins TRBV9 to TRBJ2-7; the match to TRBD2 covers 11 bases. The junction had 11 bases not matched to a gene; V was cut back by 6 bases and J by 6 bases. This CDR3 is built from 15 residues. CDR1 is SGDLS and CDR2 is YYNGEE in the germline V gene.

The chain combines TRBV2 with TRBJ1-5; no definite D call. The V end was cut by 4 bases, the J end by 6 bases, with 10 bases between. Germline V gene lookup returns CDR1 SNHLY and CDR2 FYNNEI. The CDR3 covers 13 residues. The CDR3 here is CASSVFPRQPQHF. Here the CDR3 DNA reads TGTGCCAGCAGTGTGTTCCCCCGTCAGCCCCAGCATTTT.

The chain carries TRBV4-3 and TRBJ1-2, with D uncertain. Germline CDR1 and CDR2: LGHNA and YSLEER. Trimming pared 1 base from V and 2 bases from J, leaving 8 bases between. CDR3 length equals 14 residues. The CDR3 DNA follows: TGCGCCAGCAGCCAAGGGCGGGTGAACTATGGCTACACCTTC. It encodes CASSQGRVNYGYTF.

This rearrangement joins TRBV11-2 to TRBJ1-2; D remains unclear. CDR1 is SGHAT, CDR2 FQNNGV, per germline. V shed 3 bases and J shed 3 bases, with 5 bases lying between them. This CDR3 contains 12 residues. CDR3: CASSLADYGYTF. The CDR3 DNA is TGTGCCAGCAGCTTGGCCGACTATGGCTACACCTTC. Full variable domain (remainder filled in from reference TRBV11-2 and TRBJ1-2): EAGVAQSPRYKIIEKRQSVAFWCNPISGHATLYWYQQILGQGPKLLIQFQNNGVVDDSQLPKDRFSAERLKGVDSTLKIQPAKLEDSAVYLCASSLADYGYTFGSGTRLTVV.

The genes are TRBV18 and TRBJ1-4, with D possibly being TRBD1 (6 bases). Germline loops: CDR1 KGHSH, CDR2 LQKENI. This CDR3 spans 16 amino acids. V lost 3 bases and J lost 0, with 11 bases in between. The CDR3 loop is CASSPVRQATNEKLFF. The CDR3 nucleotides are TGTGCCAGCTCACCTGTGAGACAGGCAACTAATGAAAAACTGTTTTTT.

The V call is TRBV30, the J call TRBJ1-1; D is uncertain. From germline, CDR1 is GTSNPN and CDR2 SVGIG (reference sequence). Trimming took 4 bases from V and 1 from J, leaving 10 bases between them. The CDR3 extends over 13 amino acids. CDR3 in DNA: TGTGCCTGGAATATCGGCGGGAACACTGAAGCTTTCTTT. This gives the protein CAWNIGGNTEAFF.

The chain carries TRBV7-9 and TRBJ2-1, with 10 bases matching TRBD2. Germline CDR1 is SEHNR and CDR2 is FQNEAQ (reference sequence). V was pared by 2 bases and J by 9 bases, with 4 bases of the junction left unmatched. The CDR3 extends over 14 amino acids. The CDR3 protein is CASSLLAGVTEQFF. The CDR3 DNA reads TGTGCCAGCAGCTTACTAGCGGGAGTGACTGAGCAGTTCTTC.